These 2 T cell receptor beta chains originate from one sample sequenced in a study of blood T cell repertoires in COVID-19. The method was immunoSEQ multiplex PCR; TCRdb's version includes in-frame clones alone and lacks a portion of them. Seen here are some 190,000 clones, almost 90% observed once, and the top ten hold 1.5% to 2%. Sequencing used peripheral blood. The source of these receptors is a man younger than 30 with active or convalescent COVID-19.

Here the CDR3 reads CASSRGSTDTQYF. CDR3 sequence (DNA): TGTGCCAGCAGCCGAGGTAGCACAGATACGCAGTATTTT. This chain joins TRBV6-2 or TRBV6-3 and TRBJ2-3; D gene ambiguous. Germline CDR1 MNHEY, CDR2 SVGEGT. The CDR3 has 13 amino acids. The V gene lost 6 bases and the J gene lost 0 bases, with 7 bases spanning the gap.

This sequence joins TRBV19 and TRBJ2-7, with D possibly matching TRBD2 (6 bases). Germline V gene data show CDR1 as LNHDA and CDR2 as SQIVND (reference sequence). This CDR3 has 13 residues. Trimming took off 5 bases at V and 6 bases at J, with 14 bases between the two ends. The CDR3 region is CASSWGDGREQYF. CDR3 DNA: TGTGCCAGTAGTTGGGGGGATGGACGCGAGCAGTACTTC.